The 20 T cell receptor beta chains below come from one sample, sequenced in a study of cytomegalovirus exposure and HLA in healthy donors. The PCR employed 60 Vbeta primers together with 13 Jbeta primers. Profiled with immunoSEQ multiplex PCR; TCRdb holds only in-frame clones, not every one. Recorded for this sample: under 200,000 clones. Sequenced: PBMCs. The source is a man aged 25 to 45 in good health and CMV-seronegative.

V is TRBV28 and J is TRBJ1-5, with 8 bases fitting TRBD1. This CDR3 region has 16 residues. The J segment lost 6 bases and the V segment lost 8 bases, leaving 15 bases of the junction unmatched. Germline-derived CDR1 and CDR2 are MDHEN and SYDVKM. In DNA, the CDR3 is TGTGCCAGCGGAACAGGGGGGGTAGTCTTGAGTCAGCCCCAGCATTTT. Translated, it gives CASGTGGVVLSQPQHF.

The chain has TRBV7-9 and TRBJ1-1; D not certain. V lost 1 base and J 2 bases, leaving 20 bases between the germline ends. The CDR3 has 18 residues. Per the germline V gene, CDR1 is SEHNR and CDR2 is FQNEAQ (reference sequence). This CDR3 reads CASSLGLIGAGENTEAFF. Here the CDR3 DNA reads TGTGCCAGCAGCTTAGGCTTGATAGGAGCCGGGGAAAACACTGAAGCTTTCTTT.

The V gene is TRBV18, the J gene TRBJ2-2; D is possibly TRBD1 (6 bases). The CDR3 runs to 17 residues. The V gene lost 3 bases and the J gene lost 6 bases, with 20 bases spanning the gap. CDR1 and CDR2 from the germline V gene are KGHSH and LQKENI. CDR3 nucleotides: TGTGCCAGCTCACCCCCCGGGACATTCAATGGGGCCGGGGAGCTGTTTTTT. It codes for CASSPPGTFNGAGELFF. Full variable domain (remainder filled in from reference TRBV18 and TRBJ2-2): NAGVMQNPRHLVRRRGQEARLRCSPMKGHSHVYWYRQLPEEGLKFMVYLQKENIIDESGMPKERFSAEFPKEGPSILRIQQVVRGDSAAYFCASSPPGTFNGAGELFFGEGSRLTVL.

This sequence joins TRBV6-5 and TRBJ1-2; D not resolved. The CDR3 is made up of 15 amino acids. V was shortened by 7 bases and J by 6 bases, with 21 bases between the two germline ends. The V gene's germline CDR1 is MNHEY and CDR2 SVGAGI. This CDR3 is CASTINRAGVDGYTF. The CDR3, as DNA: TGTGCCAGCACGATTAACAGAGCCGGGGTCGATGGCTACACCTTC.

J is TRBJ1-2 and V is TRBV4-1; 7 positions agree with TRBD1. CDR3 size: 14 residues. V shed 4 bases, J shed 4 bases, and the junction held 6 bases outside the gene matches. Germline loops: CDR1 MGHRA, CDR2 YSYEKL. The CDR3 loop reads CASSLLQGPYGYTF. CDR3 nucleotide sequence: TGCGCCAGCAGCCTCTTACAGGGGCCCTATGGCTACACCTTC.

V is TRBV19 and J is TRBJ2-7; TRBD1 might be the D (6 bases). V lost 6 bases and J lost 5, with 17 bases in between. This CDR3 contains 14 residues. Germline assignment: CDR1 LNHDA and CDR2 SQIVND (reference sequence). The CDR3 region has the DNA TGTGCCAGTAGCTTCCCAGGGGTGAGGGACGAGCAGTACTTC. Translation gives CASSFPGVRDEQYF.

The V and J genes are TRBV5-4 and TRBJ2-7; 7 bases agree with TRBD1. The V gene's germline CDR1 is SGHNT and CDR2 YYREEE (reference sequence). The CDR3 has 14 residues. V gave up 2 bases and J gave up 2 bases; unmatched junction bases: 4. CDR3 coding DNA: TGTGCCAGCAGCTTCTCACAGGGGACCTACGAGCAGTACTTC. Translated, it gives CASSFSQGTYEQYF. Based on the CDR3 plus reference TRBV5-4 and TRBJ2-7, the full variable domain is ETGVTQSPTHLIKTRGQQVTLRCSSQSGHNTVSWYQQALGQGPQFIFQYYREEENGRGNFPPRFSGLQFPNYSSELNVNALELDDSALYLCASSFSQGTYEQYFGPGTRLTVT.

The V gene is TRBV18, the J gene TRBJ1-5; the D gene is possibly TRBD1 (6 bases). V lost 2 bases and J 2 bases, leaving 16 bases between the germline ends. CDR3 length: 17 amino acids. Germline values: CDR1 KGHSH, CDR2 LQKENI. CDR3 bases: TGTGCCAGCTCACCATCCGGGACACCCCTAGGCAATCAGCCCCAGCATTTT. Protein product: CASSPSGTPLGNQPQHF.

V is TRBV20-1 and J is TRBJ2-7; no clear D gene. V shed 6 bases and J shed 3 bases, with 9 bases lying between them. The CDR3 has 11 amino acids. From germline, CDR1 is DFQATT and CDR2 SNEGSKA (reference sequence). CDR3 sequence (DNA): TGCAGTGCGGTAGAGGACTACGAGCAGTACTTC. Translated: CSAVEDYEQYF.

The chain joins TRBV6-5 to TRBJ2-7, with 7 bases lining up with TRBD2. The CDR3 is 16 amino acids. Germline V gene lookup returns CDR1 MNHEY and CDR2 SVGAGI. The V segment lost 0 bases and the J segment 3 bases; nucleotides outside the gene matches: 8. The CDR3: CASSYSMGGASYEQYF. DNA of the CDR3: TGTGCCAGCAGTTACTCGATGGGAGGGGCGAGCTACGAGCAGTACTTC.

The genes are TRBV5-4 and TRBJ2-5; weak D call: TRBD1 (6 bases). CDR1 and CDR2 from the germline V gene are SGHNT and YYREEE (reference sequence). CDR3 length: 15 amino acids. Trimming removed 2 bases at V and 4 bases at J, with 15 bases between. CDR3 region: CASSFNRVSGETQYF. The CDR3 region has the DNA TGTGCCAGCAGCTTTAACAGGGTTTCTGGAGAGACCCAGTACTTC.

The chain has TRBV15 and TRBJ1-2; 7 bases are shared with TRBD1. There are 15 residues in the CDR3. Trimming cost V 3 bases and J 3 bases; bases outside gene matches: 7. Germline lookup yields CDR1 LNHNV and CDR2 YYDKDF (reference sequence). The CDR3 spells CATSRRTGTDYGYTF. DNA of the CDR3: TGTGCCACCAGCAGGCGAACGGGGACAGACTATGGCTACACCTTC.

This sequence joins TRBV27 and TRBJ2-5; tentative D call: TRBD1 (5 bases). Trimming removed 3 bases from V and 2 bases from J, with 7 bases in between. Germline values: CDR1 MNHEY, CDR2 SMNVEV (reference sequence). CDR3 size: 13 residues. The CDR3 loop is CASSFREQETQYF. CDR3 DNA sequence: TGTGCCAGCAGTTTCAGGGAACAAGAGACCCAGTACTTC.

The rearrangement joins TRBV11-3 to TRBJ1-1; TRBD1 agrees at 7 bases. Germline V gene data show CDR1 as SGHNT and CDR2 as YENEEA. The V segment lost 1 base and the J segment 4 bases; nucleotides outside the gene matches: 12. CDR3 length: 17 amino acids. As DNA, the CDR3 is TGTGCCAGCAGCTTAGGGACAGGACTTCGCGAATTCACTGAAGCTTTCTTT. It is translated as CASSLGTGLREFTEAFF.

The chain couples TRBV25-1 to TRBJ2-1; TRBD2 agrees at 7 bases. Trimming at V came to 3 bases and at J to 0 bases, leaving 2 bases not matched to a gene. CDR3 length: 15 amino acids. Germline assignment: CDR1 MGHDK and CDR2 SYGVNS. The CDR3 is CASSETSTSYNEQFF. Written as DNA, the CDR3 is TGTGCCAGCAGTGAGACTAGCACCTCCTACAATGAGCAGTTCTTC.

The chain recombines TRBV7-7 with TRBJ2-5; maybe TRBD1 (5 bases). Germline CDR1 is SSHAT and CDR2 is FNYEAQ (reference sequence). V lost 1 base and J lost 2, with 5 bases in between. This CDR3 region has 13 residues. DNA for the CDR3: TGTGCCAGCAGCTTAGGACAGCAAGAGACCCAGTACTTC. Its translation is CASSLGQQETQYF.

The V and J genes are TRBV19 and TRBJ2-1; a possible D gene is TRBD1 (6 bases). The CDR3 sequence is 14 residues long. Between the trimmed V and J ends, which lost 7 bases and 9 bases, there was a span of 19 bases. Germline V lookup: CDR1 LNHDA, CDR2 SQIVND (reference sequence). The CDR3 here is CASKWGTSPGEQFF. For the CDR3, the DNA is TGTGCCAGTAAGTGGGGGACATCCCCGGGTGAGCAGTTCTTC.

The chain combines TRBV7-9 with TRBJ1-2; D is unresolved. Germline CDR1 is SEHNR and CDR2 is FQNEAQ (reference sequence). Trimming left V 5 bases short and J 5 bases short, with 6 bases between. There are 11 residues in the CDR3. The CDR3 loop reads CASSQIYGYTF. CDR3 in DNA: TGTGCCAGCAGCCAGATTTATGGCTACACCTTC. The full variable domain, with the rest looked up from reference TRBV7-9 and TRBJ1-2, is DTGVSQNPRHKITKRGQNVTFRCDPISEHNRLYWYRQTLGQGPEFLTYFQNEAQLEKSRLLSDRFSAERPKGSFSTLEIQRTEQGDSAMYLCASSQIYGYTFGSGTRLTVV.

The CDR3 region is CASSLGGSGGSYEQYF. The CDR3 coding sequence is TGTGCCAGCAGCTTGGGGGGTAGCGGGGGGTCCTACGAGCAGTACTTC. The chain recombines TRBV5-4 with TRBJ2-7; TRBD2 matches 10 bases. Germline V gives CDR1 SGHNT, CDR2 YYREEE (reference sequence). The trim removed 0 bases at V and 1 base at J, leaving 4 bases unmatched. The CDR3 is made up of 16 amino acids.

As DNA, the CDR3 is TGTGCCAGCAGCGTAGACATAGCGTTAGAGACCCAGTACTTC. Translation: CASSVDIALETQYF. The chain carries TRBV9 and TRBJ2-5; D is perhaps TRBD2 (5 bases). The V gene's germline CDR1 is SGDLS and CDR2 YYNGEE. V was shortened by 0 bases and J by 4 bases, with 10 bases between the two germline ends. CDR3 size: 14 residues.